This TCR beta chain is drawn from a study of T cells in Graves' hyperthyroidism and ophthalmopathy. Overall study findings and caveats: In validation, the model predicted ophthalmopathy. These predictions came a median about 6.5 months before onset.

The V end was cut by 4 bases, the J end by 4 bases, with 13 bases between. The CDR3 is 14 residues long. The germline V gene encodes CDR1 SGHVS and CDR2 FNYEAQ. Lactation, pregnancy, other autoimmune disease or uncontrolled infection led to exclusion of patients. Diagnoses used clinical symptoms, serum thyroxine and TRAb, thyroid ultrasound and orbital computed tomography. About this clonotype itself: Its antigen is still unknown.

Amplified TCR beta CDR3 regions derived from RNA transcripts. In the first-round RT-PCR of the TCR CDR3, the HTBI primer set was used. TCRdb redid the calling of the multiplex PCR reads with MiXCR, one entry per CDR3 protein. Of about 570,000 distinct CDR3 sequences listed, 46% are singletons. Sequenced: peripheral blood or thyroid tissue (not recorded which). The chain employs TRBV7-6 and TRBJ2-5; D might be TRBD1 (6 bases). This TCR was recovered from an adult woman with Graves' disease, either hyperthyroidism or ophthalmopathy (not recorded which). In DNA form, the CDR3 reads TGTGCCAGCAGCTCTCAGGGACAATTAGAGACCCAGTACTTC. Its protein product is CASSSQGQLETQYF.